The rows below give T cell receptor beta chains drawn from one sample of a study of regulatory T cells in long-lasting Graves disease. MiXCR, applied by TCRdb to the multiplex PCR reads, yields one record per CDR3 protein. The table shows hundreds of thousands of distinct CDR3 sequences, with around 15% occurring only once. This sample also appeared in a second study, on T cells in Graves' hyperthyroidism and ophthalmopathy.

The sample here was peripheral blood mononuclear cells (PBMCs), taken at new diagnosis, from a patient treated with antithyroid drugs. These receptors were obtained from a woman in her twenties or thirties with Graves disease. Both conserved end residues are part of each CDR3. The order of the fields is J gene, D gene, V gene, clone size, CDR3 protein, CDR3 DNA. The D gene is left open where the match is weak. Part of the rows lack a size; the others show once, few, many or a class for expanded clones.

>TRBJ2-2|NA|TRBV7-2|many
CASSLRGGGTGELFF
TGTGCCAGCAGTTTACGAGGAGGCGGCACCGGGGAGCTGTTTTTT
>TRBJ1-1|NA|TRBV6-2/TRBV6-3|many
CASPGQANTEAFF
TGTGCCAGCCCCGGGCAAGCAAACACTGAAGCTTTCTTT
>TRBJ1-1|NA|TRBV6-8|many
CASFPEGRNTEAFF
TGTGCCAGCTTCCCCGAGGGCCGGAACACTGAAGCTTTCTTT
>TRBJ2-3|TRBD2|TRBV12-5|many
CASGPGGEGPRDTQYF
TGTGCTAGTGGTCCCGGTGGGGAGGGCCCCCGCGATACGCAGTATTTT
>TRBJ2-5|NA|TRBV7-9|many
CASSLQRNRETQYF
TGTGCCAGCAGCTTACAGCGTAATCGGGAGACCCAGTACTTC
>TRBJ1-1|NA|TRBV7-9|NA
CASNGPETVMNTEAFF
TGTGCCAGCAACGGCCCGGAGACAGTAATGAACACTGAAGCTTTCTTT
>TRBJ1-4|NA|TRBV5-1|NA
CASSLRGGIDEKLFF
TGCGCCAGCAGCTTGAGGGGGGGCATAGATGAAAAACTGTTTTTT
>TRBJ2-4|NA|TRBV28|few
CASNPPGTGQYF
TGTGCCAGCAATCCCCCAGGGACGGGTCAGTACTTC
>TRBJ2-2|TRBD1|TRBV7-9|NA
CASKPGTDFTGELFF
TGTGCCAGCAAGCCCGGGACAGATTTCACCGGGGAGCTGTTTTTT
>TRBJ1-2|TRBD1|TRBV6-1|many
CASRQPGQLNYGYTF
TGTGCCAGCAGACAACCGGGACAGCTTAACTATGGCTACACCTTC
>TRBJ2-1|NA|TRBV4-2|NA
CASSQPGQGNEQFF
TGTGCCAGCAGCCAACCAGGTCAGGGCAATGAGCAGTTCTTC
>TRBJ2-2|NA|TRBV7-6|NA
CASSRNSVTGELFF
TGTGCCAGCAGCCGAAACAGTGTCACCGGGGAGCTGTTTTTT
>TRBJ2-4|NA|TRBV6-2/TRBV6-3|few
CATAVGGRKRGTDIQYF
TGTGCCACCGCAGTTGGGGGTCGGAAAAGGGGCACGGACATTCAGTACTTC
>TRBJ1-6|NA|TRBV6-1|few
CASRAAMPLHF
TGTGCCAGCCGGGCCGCCATGCCCCTCCACTTT
>TRBJ2-7|TRBD1|TRBV28|many
CASSFASTGATYEQYF
TGTGCCAGCAGTTTTGCGTCGACAGGGGCCACCTACGAGCAGTACTTC
>TRBJ1-4|NA|TRBV30|many
CAWSVGGPNEKLFF
TGTGCCTGGAGCGTCGGGGGGCCCAATGAAAAACTGTTTTTT
>TRBJ1-5|NA|TRBV9|NA
CASSADPGPNQPQHF
TGTGCCAGCAGCGCTGATCCGGGACCGAATCAGCCCCAGCATTTT
>TRBJ1-1|NA|TRBV11-2|few
CASSLGILAQAFF
TGTGCCAGCAGCTTAGGAATCTTGGCCCAAGCTTTCTTT
>TRBJ2-2|NA|TRBV18|NA
CASSPRAGELFF
TGTGCCAGCTCACCGCGGGCCGGGGAGCTGTTTTTT
>TRBJ2-7|TRBD2|TRBV7-2|NA
CASSWGGGAYEQYF
TGTGCCAGCAGCTGGGGGGGGGGAGCCTACGAGCAGTACTTC
>TRBJ1-6|NA|TRBV28|few
CASSSPGQIKTLHF
TGTGCCAGCAGTTCCCCTGGCCAGATTAAGACCCTCCACTTT
>TRBJ1-5|NA|TRBV10-3|many
CAIRGDGNQPQHF
TGTGCCATCAGAGGAGATGGGAATCAGCCCCAGCATTTT
>TRBJ2-5|TRBD1|TRBV9|few
CASSVGTGGSETQYF
TGTGCCAGCAGCGTAGGAACAGGGGGGTCAGAGACCCAGTACTTC
>TRBJ1-5|NA|TRBV5-8|once
CASRQEPNLRQPHHF
TGTGCCAGCAGACAAGAGCCGAATCTGCGACAGCCCCACCATTTT
>TRBJ2-5|NA|TRBV30|few
CAWSVLDIPYF
TGTGCCTGGAGTGTACTGGACATCCCCTACTTC
>TRBJ2-3|NA|TRBV24-1|many
CATSEGTSSTDTQYF
TGTGCCACCAGTGAGGGGACCTCCAGCACAGATACGCAGTATTTT
>TRBJ2-3|NA|TRBV7-3|many
CASSFGDSGITADTQYF
TGTGCCAGCAGCTTCGGCGACTCTGGGATAACGGCAGATACGCAGTATTTT
>TRBJ1-1|NA|TRBV6-2/TRBV6-3|NA
CASAPRQGTEAFF
TGTGCCAGCGCTCCCCGTCAGGGAACTGAAGCTTTCTTT
>TRBJ1-5|NA|TRBV28|NA
CASSSFVRAQPQHF
TGTGCCAGCAGTTCTTTCGTACGGGCTCAGCCCCAGCATTTT
>TRBJ1-1|NA|TRBV28|many
CASSRGTGNTEAFF
TGTGCCAGCAGCCGGGGGACGGGAAACACTGAAGCTTTCTTT
>TRBJ2-2|TRBD1|TRBV27|few
CASGPTGAAGELFF
TGTGCCAGCGGACCCACAGGGGCGGCCGGGGAGCTGTTTTTT
>TRBJ2-3|NA|TRBV7-2|many
CASSLGDVQYF
TGTGCCAGCAGCCTAGGGGATGTGCAGTATTTT
>TRBJ2-3|NA|TRBV12-5|few
CASGLVLGRGDTDTQYF
TGTGCTAGTGGTTTGGTACTCGGCAGGGGCGACACAGATACGCAGTATTTT
>TRBJ2-1|NA|TRBV6-4|few
CASSDSSWNEQFF
TGTGCCAGCAGTGACTCGAGTTGGAATGAGCAGTTCTTC
>TRBJ2-1|TRBD2|TRBV14|many
CASSHSGTRETEQFF
TGTGCCAGCAGCCACAGCGGGACCCGGGAGACTGAGCAGTTCTTC
>TRBJ2-1|TRBD2|TRBV6-1|many
CASTSRVTSGTDEQFF
TGTGCCAGCACCTCTCGGGTGACTAGCGGGACGGATGAGCAGTTCTTC
>TRBJ2-6|NA|TRBV3-1|few
CATAKGSGANVLTF
TGTGCCACCGCAAAAGGGTCTGGGGCCAACGTCCTGACTTTC
>TRBJ2-6|TRBD1|TRBV12-3/TRBV12-4|NA
CASRPTGVGANVLTF
TGTGCCAGCAGACCTACAGGGGTTGGGGCCAACGTCCTGACTTTC
>TRBJ1-2|NA|TRBV28|few
CASSIRRPGGYTF
TGTGCCAGCAGTATCAGACGGCCTGGCGGCTACACCTTC
>TRBJ1-1|NA|TRBV30|many
CAWSPDMMNTEAFF
TGTGCCTGGAGCCCTGACATGATGAACACTGAAGCTTTCTTT
>TRBJ2-6|NA|TRBV7-2|NA
CASSFSGWRGYGANVLTF
TGTGCCAGCAGCTTCAGTGGCTGGAGGGGTTATGGGGCCAACGTCCTGACTTTC
>TRBJ2-1|TRBD2|TRBV6-2/TRBV6-3|many
CASSYSMPELAGGDNEQFF
TGTGCCAGCAGTTACTCGATGCCCGAGCTAGCGGGAGGAGACAATGAGCAGTTCTTC
>TRBJ2-7|TRBD2|TRBV29-1|many
CSVGTSGRTEQYF
TGCAGCGTTGGGACTAGCGGGAGAACGGAGCAGTACTTC
>TRBJ2-7|NA|TRBV6-1|many
CASSEAGVNEQYF
TGTGCCAGCAGTGAAGCTGGGGTCAACGAGCAGTACTTC
>TRBJ1-1|NA|TRBV28|many
CASSFDKEFTEAFF
TGTGCCAGCAGTTTTGACAAGGAATTCACTGAAGCTTTCTTT
>TRBJ1-5|NA|TRBV27|many
CASSSWNQPQHF
TGTGCCAGCAGTTCATGGAATCAGCCCCAGCATTTT
>TRBJ2-7|NA|TRBV20-1|few
CSAADKAYEQYF
TGCAGTGCTGCGGACAAGGCCTACGAGCAGTACTTC
>TRBJ1-5|NA|TRBV6-5|few
CASSSLGRADQPQHF
TGTGCCAGCAGTTCTCTAGGACGGGCAGATCAGCCCCAGCATTTT
>TRBJ2-2|TRBD2|TRBV20-1|NA
CSAREVAGGPSGELFF
TGCAGTGCTAGAGAGGTAGCGGGAGGGCCTTCCGGGGAGCTGTTTTTT
>TRBJ2-1|NA|TRBV5-1|few
CASSLAVTGPSYNEQFF
TGCGCCAGCAGCTTGGCCGTGACGGGACCTAGCTACAATGAGCAGTTCTTC
>TRBJ2-1|NA|TRBV5-5|NA
CASSGWQVGNEQFF
TGTGCCAGCAGCGGATGGCAGGTTGGCAATGAGCAGTTCTTC
>TRBJ2-1|NA|TRBV24-1|many
CATSDSFEQFF
TGTGCCACCAGTGATTCGTTTGAGCAGTTCTTC
>TRBJ2-7|TRBD2|TRBV28|many
CASSISGSSYEQYF
TGTGCCAGCAGCATAAGCGGGAGCTCCTACGAGCAGTACTTC
>TRBJ2-1|NA|TRBV6-2/TRBV6-3|NA
CASSYPGSNEQFF
TGTGCCAGCAGTTACCCAGGGAGCAATGAGCAGTTCTTC
>TRBJ1-3|NA|TRBV7-9|NA
CASSGDKNRNTIYF
TGTGCCAGCAGCGGGGACAAAAATCGAAACACCATATATTTT
>TRBJ2-7|NA|TRBV2|many
CASSEGDSSYEQYF
TGTGCCAGCAGTGAAGGGGACTCCAGCTACGAGCAGTACTTC
>TRBJ1-1|NA|TRBV5-1|NA
CASSLGADGEAFF
TGCGCCAGCAGCTTGGGGGCGGACGGGGAAGCTTTCTTT
>TRBJ1-5|TRBD1|TRBV7-2|once
CASSSPYLTGGSSPQHF
TGTGCCAGCAGCTCCCCCTACCTCACAGGGGGCAGCTCCCCCCAGCATTTT
>TRBJ1-5|NA|TRBV6-1|NA
CASSRGEDQPQHF
TGTGCCAGCTCCCGAGGGGAAGATCAGCCCCAGCATTTT